This T cell receptor (beta chain) was profiled in a study of blood T cell repertoires in COVID-19 (dated by TCRdb to 2018 to 2021). With respect to the entire study: Samples covering the acute and convalescent phases of COVID-19 were provided by collaborators in the United States, Italy and Spain. Sample metadata almost always included a de-identified subject ID, COVID-19 status, age in years and sex. Subjects who had been exposed to COVID-19, were actively infected with it, or had recovered from it provided the deeply sampled blood TCRbeta repertoires that made up the dataset. Samples came from the ongoing ImmuneRACE study (first 160 participants) plus 1,254 subjects from 6 global collaborators. The material from the prospective study consisted of cDNA or gDNA derived from T cells, B-cell-depleted T cells, or PBMCs. The repertoires were released in a freely available public database intended as a resource for research on the immune response to SARS-CoV-2. Where HLA class I and class II types were available, the types were taken from metadata supplied by the sample provider, not from assay-based typing.

Collaborating institutions collected whole blood in K2EDTA tubes following their own protocols. For TCRbeta analysis, collaborators shipped samples as frozen whole blood, isolated PBMCs, or DNA extracted from either of those sample types. TCRbeta CDR3 regions were amplified from genomic DNA by means of the immunoSEQ Assay, a bias-controlled multiplex PCR. On the authors' methods: Within the assay, amplification of reference gene primers was used to estimate how many nucleated cells each sample contained. To quantify the absolute abundance of each unique TCRbeta CDR3 rearrangement, sequence reads were collapsed and filtered. Productive Simpson clonality was computed per sample as the square root of Simpson's diversity index over productive rearrangements. TCRdb took over this immuneACCESS table, retaining in-frame rearrangements with V and J assigned. Such tables are incomplete; in checked studies, under half of the missing clones stem from an unresolved V gene, and the remainder is unexplained. The DNA gave D and trimming, while V, J and clone size come from that table. The sample table holds under 150,000 clones, of which around three quarters were seen once. The ten largest clones take up roughly 3.4% of the sample.

A remark on this clone: There is no known antigen for this receptor. Per-nucleotide qualities are absent, and no much larger clonotype sits a single base away.

What the work shows at the level of the full study, not this receptor alone: How much clinical and demographic metadata was included differed by source and by participant, and the metadata was provided uncurated.

CDR3 length: 15 amino acids, cysteine to phenylalanine. The entry retains the CDR3 DNA only, 45 bases that are in frame from base 1. From a lookup of the germline V gene (reference sequence), CDR1 and CDR2 are LNHDA and SQIVND. After removal of 5 bases from V and 1 base from J, the junction retains 7 bases not matched to a gene. The chain uses TRBV19 and TRBJ2-7, with 8 central nucleotides matching TRBD1. Sequences were obtained from peripheral blood. The origin of this receptor is a man aged 55 to 69 with acute or convalescent COVID-19. The CDR3 is CASSPGTGRSYEQYF. The nucleotide sequence is given as TGTGCCAGTAGTCCGGGGACAGGACGATCCTACGAGCAGTACTTC.